Each of the 10 T cell receptor beta chains below was sequenced from the same sample in a study of CD8 T cells in Susac syndrome. Reverse transcription of roughly 0.5 to 1 ug RNA was performed with random hexamers. Each CDR3 protein gets one entry after TCRdb re-called the immunoSEQ multiplex PCR reads with MiXCR. The top ten clones hold over 0.1% of a sample with 120,000 or so distinct CDR3 sequences, about 95% of them seen once. The sample taken for sequencing was CD4+ T cells from PBMCs. The source is a human donor with multiple sclerosis.

This chain connects TRBV4-1 to TRBJ1-2; D uncertain. The V end lost 3 bases, the J end lost 8 bases, and 16 bases lay between the germline ends. In germline, CDR1 is MGHRA, CDR2 YSYEKL. The length of the CDR3 is 14 residues. The CDR3 reads CASSHPGPLMGYTF. The CDR3 DNA is TGCGCCAGCAGCCATCCTGGTCCTCTGATGGGCTACACCTTC.

This sequence joins TRBV18 and TRBJ2-1; possibly TRBD2 for D (5 bases). Germline V gene sequence: CDR1 KGHSH, CDR2 LQKENI. CDR3 length: 16 amino acids. Between the trimmed V and J ends, which lost 2 bases and 5 bases, there was a span of 16 bases. This CDR3 reads CASSPFPQRKNNEQFF. The CDR3 nucleotides read TGTGCCAGCTCACCATTCCCCCAGCGGAAGAACAATGAGCAGTTCTTC. The full variable domain, rest sourced from reference TRBV18 and TRBJ2-1, is NAGVMQNPRHLVRRRGQEARLRCSPMKGHSHVYWYRQLPEEGLKFMVYLQKENIIDESGMPKERFSAEFPKEGPSILRIQQVVRGDSAAYFCASSPFPQRKNNEQFFGPGTRLTVL.

V gene TRBV15 combines with J gene TRBJ2-3; D not resolved. This CDR3 is built from 14 residues. V lost 9 bases and J lost 0, with 13 bases in between. The germline CDR1 and CDR2 sequences are LNHNV and YYDKDF (reference sequence). CDR3 nucleotides: TGTGCCACGAAGGTGGGGTGGAGCACAGATACGCAGTATTTT. Its protein product is CATKVGWSTDTQYF.

The chain uses TRBV7-2 and TRBJ1-5, with 7 bases matching TRBD1. Germline CDR1 SGHTA, CDR2 FQGNSA. The CDR3 sequence is 15 residues long. Losses at the gene ends were 5 bases for V and 7 bases for J; bases not matched to a gene: 11. As DNA, the CDR3 is TGTGCCAGCAGCAGTTCGACAGGGCGGGGGCAGCCCCAGCATTTT. It translates to CASSSSTGRGQPQHF.

V gene TRBV19 combines with J gene TRBJ1-5; tentative D call: TRBD1 (6 bases). CDR3 size: 15 residues. The ends were cut back, 4 bases at V and 4 bases at J, with 14 bases in the middle. Looked up from germline, CDR1 is LNHDA and CDR2 is SQIVND (reference sequence). The CDR3 DNA reads TGTGCCAGTAGTACCGGACAGCTGGGTAATCAGCCCCAGCATTTT. As protein: CASSTGQLGNQPQHF.

The chain carries TRBV7-8 and TRBJ2-5; 12 bases match TRBD2. Looked up from germline, CDR1 is SGHVS and CDR2 is FQNEAQ. V lost 1 base and J lost 4; bases outside the gene matches: 13. This CDR3 comprises 19 residues. The CDR3 bases are TGTGCCAGCAGCTTAGAAGCGACTAGCGGGAGCCCAGTACGAGAGACCCAGTACTTC. Its protein is CASSLEATSGSPVRETQYF.

The chain joins TRBV20-1 to TRBJ1-2, with D possibly matching TRBD1 (5 bases). The CDR3 length is 13 residues. The germline gives CDR1 DFQATT, CDR2 SNEGSKA (reference sequence). V dropped 1 base and J dropped 8 bases, with 14 bases sitting between them. CDR3 protein: CSARGGTAPGYTF. In DNA form, the CDR3 reads TGCAGTGCTAGAGGTGGGACGGCCCCAGGCTACACCTTC.

This rearrangement joins TRBV12-3 or TRBV12-4 to TRBJ1-6; unclear D gene. V lost 6 bases and J lost 7, with 13 bases in between. This CDR3 is built from 14 residues. This CDR3 is CASSFRTSNSPLHF. DNA for the CDR3: TGTGCCAGCAGCTTTCGGACCTCGAATTCACCCCTCCACTTT.

The J gene is TRBJ1-1, the V gene TRBV4-2, with a tentative D call TRBD1 (5 bases). Trimming cost V 2 bases and J 3 bases, with 10 bases left between them. CDR3 size: 14 residues. The germline gives CDR1 LGHNA, CDR2 YNFKEQ. In DNA, the CDR3 is TGTGCCAGCAGCCAACGGGGCAGGGACACTGAAGCTTTCTTT. Its protein product is CASSQRGRDTEAFF.

The gene calls are TRBV9 and TRBJ2-7; TRBD2 matches at 13 bases. The CDR3 extends over 16 amino acids. CDR1 SGDLS and CDR2 YYNGEE come from the germline V gene. The V segment lost 4 bases and the J segment 3 bases; nucleotides outside the gene matches: 7. CDR3 loop: CASSPRLAGGLYEQYF. Here the CDR3 DNA reads TGTGCCAGCAGCCCACGACTAGCGGGAGGTCTCTACGAGCAGTACTTC.